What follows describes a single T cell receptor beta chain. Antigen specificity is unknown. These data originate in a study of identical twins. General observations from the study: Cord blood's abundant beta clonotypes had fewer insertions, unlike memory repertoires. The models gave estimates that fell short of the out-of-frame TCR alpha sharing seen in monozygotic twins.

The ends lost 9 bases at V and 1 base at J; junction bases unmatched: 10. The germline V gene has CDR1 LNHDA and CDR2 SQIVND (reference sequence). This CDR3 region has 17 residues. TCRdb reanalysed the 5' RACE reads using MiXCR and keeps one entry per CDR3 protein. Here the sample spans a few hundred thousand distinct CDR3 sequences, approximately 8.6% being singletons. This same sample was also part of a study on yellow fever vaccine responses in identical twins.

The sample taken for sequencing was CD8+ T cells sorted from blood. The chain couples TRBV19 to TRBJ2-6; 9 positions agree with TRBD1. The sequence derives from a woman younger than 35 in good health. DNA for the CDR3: TGTGCCAGAAGTTCCGGGACAGGGTATTCTGGGGCCAACGTCCTGACTTTC. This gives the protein CARSSGTGYSGANVLTF. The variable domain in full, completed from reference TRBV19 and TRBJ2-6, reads DGGITQSPKYLFRKEGQNVTLSCEQNLNHDAMYWYRQDPGQGLRLIYYSQIVNDFQKGDIAEGYSVSREKKESFPLTVTSAQKNPTAFYLCARSSGTGYSGANVLTFGAGSRLTVL.